This TCR beta chain was captured by sequencing in a study of cytomegalovirus exposure and HLA in healthy donors. Trimming took 2 bases from V and 1 from J, leaving 20 bases between them. CDR1 SGHVS and CDR2 FQNEAQ come from the germline V gene. This CDR3 is built from 18 residues. In the PCR, 60 Vbeta and 13 Jbeta primers were used. Repertoires were generated with immunoSEQ multiplex PCR, while TCRdb's copy carries only in-frame clones and drops some. Of fewer than 250,000 clones detected, about four fifths appear once; the ten largest clones hold around 2.8%. The TCR originated in a man aged 25 to 45 in good health and CMV-seronegative. The genes are TRBV7-8 and TRBJ2-5; tentative D call: TRBD2 (6 bases). The sequenced sample was PBMCs. The CDR3, as DNA: TGTGCCAGCAGCTTATTTGGGGCGGGACGAGACCCCCAAGAGACCCAGTACTTC. Its translation is CASSLFGAGRDPQETQYF.